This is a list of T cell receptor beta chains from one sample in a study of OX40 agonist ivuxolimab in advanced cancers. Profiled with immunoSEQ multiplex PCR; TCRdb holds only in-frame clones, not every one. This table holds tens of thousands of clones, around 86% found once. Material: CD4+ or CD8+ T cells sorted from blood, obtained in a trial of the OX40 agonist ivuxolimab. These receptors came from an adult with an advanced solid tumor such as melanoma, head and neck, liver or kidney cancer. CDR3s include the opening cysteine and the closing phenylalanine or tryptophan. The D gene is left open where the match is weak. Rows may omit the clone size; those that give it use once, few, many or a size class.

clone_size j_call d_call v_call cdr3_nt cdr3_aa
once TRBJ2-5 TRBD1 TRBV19 TGTGCCAGTACCGGACAGGGGATAGAGACCCAGTACTTC CASTGQGIETQYF
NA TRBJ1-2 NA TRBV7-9 TGTGCCAGCAGCTTAGCCAACTATGGCTACACCTTC CASSLANYGYTF
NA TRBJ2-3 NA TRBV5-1 TGCGCCAGCAGGCGGATACAGGGAGGCACAGATACGCAGTATTTT CASRRIQGGTDTQYF
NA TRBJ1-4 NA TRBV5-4 TGTGCCAGCAGCTTGGACGCAGGCTCCTCGGAAAAACTGTTTTTT CASSLDAGSSEKLFF
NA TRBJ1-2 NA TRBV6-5 TGTGCCAGCAGTTATCTACCTAGGGGCTATGGCTACACCTTC CASSYLPRGYGYTF
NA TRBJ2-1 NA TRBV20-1 TGCAGTGCTAGAGAGAGTGAGCAGTTCTTC CSARESEQFF
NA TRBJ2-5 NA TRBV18 TGTGCCAGCTCTCCAGGGGTAGCGGAGACCCAGTACTTC CASSPGVAETQYF
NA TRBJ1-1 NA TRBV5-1 TGCGCCAGCAGCCTTTTTGACGTCCGGAGCACTGAAGCTTTCTTT CASSLFDVRSTEAFF
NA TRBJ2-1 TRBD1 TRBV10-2 TGCGCCAGCACTCGGGACAGGGGCGGTTCAAGCTCCTACAATGAGCAGTTCTTC CASTRDRGGSSSYNEQFF
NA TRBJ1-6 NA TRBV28 TGTGCCAGCAGTGAGCGGGGCCTTGGGGTTTCACCCCTCCACTTT CASSERGLGVSPLHF
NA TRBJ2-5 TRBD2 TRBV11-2 TGTGCCAGCAGCTTTACTAGCGGGAGGGCCCAAGAGACCCAGTACTTC CASSFTSGRAQETQYF
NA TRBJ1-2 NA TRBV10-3 TGTGCCATCAGTGAAGGGAACTATGGCTACACCTTC CAISEGNYGYTF
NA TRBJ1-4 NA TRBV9 TGTGCCAGCAGCGAGCTCGGGGATTCTAATGAAAAACTGTTTTTT CASSELGDSNEKLFF
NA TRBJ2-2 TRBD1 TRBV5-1 TGCGCCAGCAGCTTAGGACAGGGCACCGGGGAGCTGTTTTTT CASSLGQGTGELFF
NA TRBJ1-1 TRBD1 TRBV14 TGTGCCAGCAGCCACCAACGTGGACAGGGGGTTTATGAAGCTTTCTTT CASSHQRGQGVYEAFF
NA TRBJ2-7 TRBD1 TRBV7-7 TGTGCTAGCAGCCGAGGGACAGGGGCCGACGAGCAGTACTTC CASSRGTGADEQYF
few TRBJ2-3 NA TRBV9 TGTGCCAGCAGCGCGGGGCTTAGCACAGATACGCAGTATTTT CASSAGLSTDTQYF
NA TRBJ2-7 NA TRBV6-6 TGTGCCAGCAGTTCTCGGGGAGACTACGAGCAGTACTTC CASSSRGDYEQYF
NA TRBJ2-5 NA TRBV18 TGTGCCAGCTCACCAACCCAAGAGACCCAGTACTTC CASSPTQETQYF
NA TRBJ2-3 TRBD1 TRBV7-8 TGTGCCAGCAGCTCCCCAGGGGGCAGGAGGTCGACAGATACGCAGTATTTT CASSSPGGRRSTDTQYF